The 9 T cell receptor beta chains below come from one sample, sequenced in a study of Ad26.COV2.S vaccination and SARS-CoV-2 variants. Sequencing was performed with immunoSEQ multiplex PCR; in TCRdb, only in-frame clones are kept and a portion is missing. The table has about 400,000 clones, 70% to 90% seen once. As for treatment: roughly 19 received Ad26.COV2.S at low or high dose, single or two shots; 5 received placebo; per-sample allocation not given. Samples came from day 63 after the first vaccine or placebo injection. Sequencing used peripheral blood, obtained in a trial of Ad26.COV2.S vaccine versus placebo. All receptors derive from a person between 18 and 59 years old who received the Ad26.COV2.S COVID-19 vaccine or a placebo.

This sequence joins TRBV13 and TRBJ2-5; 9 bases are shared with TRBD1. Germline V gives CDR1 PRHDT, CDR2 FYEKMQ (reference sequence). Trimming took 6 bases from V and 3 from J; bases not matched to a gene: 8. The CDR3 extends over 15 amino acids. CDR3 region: CASRNRGQLEETQYF. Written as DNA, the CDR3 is TGTGCCAGCAGGAACAGGGGGCAATTGGAAGAGACCCAGTACTTC.

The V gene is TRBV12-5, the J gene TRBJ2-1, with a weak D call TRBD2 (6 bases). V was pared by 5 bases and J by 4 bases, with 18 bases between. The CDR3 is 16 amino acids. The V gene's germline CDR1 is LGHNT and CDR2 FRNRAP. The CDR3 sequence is CASGKGMEGFYNEQFF. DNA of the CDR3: TGTGCTAGTGGTAAAGGCATGGAGGGTTTTTACAATGAGCAGTTCTTC.

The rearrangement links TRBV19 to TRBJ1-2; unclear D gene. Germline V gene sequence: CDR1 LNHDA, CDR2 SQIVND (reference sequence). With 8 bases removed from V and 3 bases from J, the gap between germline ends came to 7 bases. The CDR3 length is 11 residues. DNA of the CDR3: TGTGCCAGTCAGCAGGACTATGGCTACACCTTC. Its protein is CASQQDYGYTF.

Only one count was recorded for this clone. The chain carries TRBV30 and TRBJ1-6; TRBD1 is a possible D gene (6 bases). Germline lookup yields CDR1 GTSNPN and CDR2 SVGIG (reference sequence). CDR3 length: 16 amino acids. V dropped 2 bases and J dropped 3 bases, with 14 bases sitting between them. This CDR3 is CAWSSKGGFYNSPLHF. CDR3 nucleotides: TGTGCCTGGAGTTCTAAGGGGGGTTTCTATAATTCACCCCTCCACTTT.

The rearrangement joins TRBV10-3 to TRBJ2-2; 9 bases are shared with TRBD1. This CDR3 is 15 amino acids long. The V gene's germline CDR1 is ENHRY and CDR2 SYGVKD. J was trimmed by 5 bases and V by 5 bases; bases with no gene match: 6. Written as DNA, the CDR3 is TGTGCCATCAGTCGAGCGGACAGGGGTACCGGGGAGCTGTTTTTT. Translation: CAISRADRGTGELFF.

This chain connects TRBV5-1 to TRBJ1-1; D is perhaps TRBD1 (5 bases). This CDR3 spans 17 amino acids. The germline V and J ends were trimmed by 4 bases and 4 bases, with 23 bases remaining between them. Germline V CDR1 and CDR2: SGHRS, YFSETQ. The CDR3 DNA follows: TGCGCCAGCAGCCCCCTGGACGGGGGGAACGTGGGCACTGAAGCTTTCTTT. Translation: CASSPLDGGNVGTEAFF. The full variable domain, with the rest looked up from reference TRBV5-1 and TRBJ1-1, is KAGVTQTPRYLIKTRGQQVTLSCSPISGHRSVSWYQQTPGQGLQFLFEYFSETQRNKGNFPGRFSGRQFSNSRSEMNVSTLELGDSALYLCASSPLDGGNVGTEAFFGQGTRLTVV.

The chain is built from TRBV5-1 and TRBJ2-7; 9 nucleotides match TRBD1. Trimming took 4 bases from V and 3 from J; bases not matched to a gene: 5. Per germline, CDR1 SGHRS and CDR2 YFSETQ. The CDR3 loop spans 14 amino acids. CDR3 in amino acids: CASSGTGTYYEQYF. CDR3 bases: TGCGCCAGCAGCGGGACAGGGACCTACTACGAGCAGTACTTC.

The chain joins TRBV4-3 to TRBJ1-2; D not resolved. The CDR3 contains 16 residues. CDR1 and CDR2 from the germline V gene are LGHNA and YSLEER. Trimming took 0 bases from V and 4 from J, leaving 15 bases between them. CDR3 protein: CASSQDLRGISYGYTF. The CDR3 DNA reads TGCGCCAGCAGCCAAGATCTCCGAGGGATCTCCTATGGCTACACCTTC.

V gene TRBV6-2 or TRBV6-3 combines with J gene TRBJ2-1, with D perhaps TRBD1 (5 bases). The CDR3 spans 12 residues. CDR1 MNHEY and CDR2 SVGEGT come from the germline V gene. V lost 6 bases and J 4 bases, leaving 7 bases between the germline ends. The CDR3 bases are TGTGCCAGCAGCCCAGGGTACAATGAGCAGTTCTTC. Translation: CASSPGYNEQFF.